Each of the 21 T cell receptor beta chains below was sequenced from the same sample in a study of radiotherapy plus CTLA-4 blockade in lung cancer. The data were produced by immunoSEQ multiplex PCR, yet TCRdb's version contains in-frame clones alone and is incomplete. Here the sample spans roughly 98,000 clones, approximately 78% being singletons. The source was peripheral blood, collected from a patient treated with radiotherapy plus ipilimumab. All receptors derive from a human donor with non-small cell lung cancer who had a partial response to radiotherapy plus ipilimumab.

The V gene is TRBV4-1, the J gene TRBJ1-5; D is unclear. This CDR3 has 14 residues. V was shortened by 0 bases and J by 11 bases, with 14 bases between the two germline ends. Germline CDR1 MGHRA, CDR2 YSYEKL. The CDR3 is CASSQESGEMAQHF. In nucleotides, the CDR3 is TGCGCCAGCAGCCAAGAGAGCGGGGAAATGGCCCAGCATTTT.

This chain joins TRBV5-1 and TRBJ1-4, with TRBD1 matching 9 bases. Trimming at V came to 3 bases and at J to 8 bases, leaving 8 bases not matched to a gene. The CDR3 loop spans 15 amino acids. Germline lookup yields CDR1 SGHRS and CDR2 YFSETQ. In nucleotides, the CDR3 is TGCGCCAGCAGCTCCGGAGACAGGGGGGTAGAAAAACTGTTTTTT. Translated, it gives CASSSGDRGVEKLFF.

The CDR3 DNA sequence: TGCGCCAGCAGCTTGGCTAGCGGAACCTACGAGCAGTACTTC. The encoded protein is CASSLASGTYEQYF. V and J are TRBV4-1 and TRBJ2-7, with 7 bases aligning to TRBD2. The V gene end was trimmed by 5 bases and the J gene end by 2 bases; junction bases not matched to a gene: 6. Germline V lookup: CDR1 MGHRA, CDR2 YSYEKL. CDR3 length equals 14 residues.

The chain is built from TRBV7-9 and TRBJ2-7; 9 nucleotides agree with TRBD1. V trimming: 2 bases; J trimming: 3 bases; junction bases outside the gene matches: 5. Germline CDR1 and CDR2: SEHNR and FQNEAQ (reference sequence). The CDR3 covers 15 residues. The CDR3, as DNA: TGTGCCAGCAGCTTATTGGGGGACAGGGACTACGAGCAGTACTTC. It yields the protein CASSLLGDRDYEQYF.

This clone was found a few times. The rearrangement joins TRBV18 to TRBJ2-7; TRBD1 agrees at 9 bases. The J segment lost 2 bases and the V segment lost 3 bases, leaving 5 bases of the junction unmatched. This CDR3 region has 15 residues. The germline V gene encodes CDR1 KGHSH and CDR2 LQKENI. The CDR3 nucleotides read TGTGCCAGCTCACCTACCGGGACAGGGACCTACGAGCAGTACTTC. This encodes CASSPTGTGTYEQYF.

This chain connects TRBV9 to TRBJ1-1; 11 bases map to TRBD1. Germline V lookup: CDR1 SGDLS, CDR2 YYNGEE. Losses at the gene ends were 3 bases for V and 5 bases for J; bases not matched to a gene: 6. This CDR3 has 15 amino acids. CDR3 in DNA: TGTGCCAGCAGCGGGACCGGGACAGGGGGTACTGAAGCTTTCTTT. It translates to CASSGTGTGGTEAFF. The full variable domain, rest sourced from reference TRBV9 and TRBJ1-1, is DSGVTQTPKHLITATGQRVTLRCSPRSGDLSVYWYQQSLDQGLQFLIQYYNGEERAKGNILERFSAQQFPDLHSELNLSSLELGDSALYFCASSGTGTGGTEAFFGQGTRLTVV.

The genes are TRBV7-8 and TRBJ2-5; 11 positions agree with TRBD2. Germline lookup yields CDR1 SGHVS and CDR2 FQNEAQ. This CDR3 spans 15 amino acids. The V gene end was trimmed by 6 bases and the J gene end by 5 bases; junction bases not matched to a gene: 8. CDR3 sequence reads: CASRGSGRVGETQYF. CDR3 nucleotides: TGTGCCAGCAGGGGTAGCGGGAGGGTGGGCGAGACCCAGTACTTC.

This clone has only a few counts. The genes are TRBV11-2 and TRBJ2-3, with 8 bases fitting TRBD1. CDR3 length equals 16 residues. The J segment lost 4 bases and the V segment lost 4 bases, leaving 10 bases of the junction unmatched. Germline V CDR1 and CDR2: SGHAT, FQNNGV. The chain's CDR3 is CASSSDRAARADTQYF. The CDR3 nucleotides read TGTGCCAGCAGCTCGGACAGGGCGGCCAGGGCAGATACGCAGTATTTT.

V and J are TRBV2 and TRBJ2-4; D may be TRBD2 (6 bases). Per germline, CDR1 SNHLY and CDR2 FYNNEI. The CDR3 has 15 residues. Trimming removed 7 bases at V and 6 bases at J, with 19 bases between. CDR3 nucleotides: TGTGCCAGCACCAGCGGGCGGGGTGGAGCAAACATTCAGTACTTC. Protein: CASTSGRGGANIQYF.

This sequence joins TRBV28 and TRBJ1-5, with 12 nucleotides matching TRBD1. With 5 bases clipped from V and 8 bases from J, the junction kept 10 bases outside the gene matches. From germline, CDR1 is MDHEN and CDR2 SYDVKM. This CDR3 has 16 residues. DNA of the CDR3: TGTGCCAGCAGTCCGGGGACAGGGGGCGGTAGAAAGCCCCAGCATTTT. Translation: CASSPGTGGGRKPQHF.

The chain employs TRBV5-6 and TRBJ2-3; D remains unclear. The ends were cut back, 0 bases at V and 9 bases at J, with 14 bases in the middle. Germline V gives CDR1 SGHDT, CDR2 YYEEEE. The CDR3 has 14 amino acids. CDR3 bases: TGTGCCAGCAGCTTGGCCGGCTCGAAGACAACGCAGTATTTT. Amino acid sequence: CASSLAGSKTTQYF.

The CDR3 nucleotides are TGTGCCAGCAGCTTAGGAAGTCAGGATAATGAAAAACTGTTTTTT. Translating gives CASSLGSQDNEKLFF. The chain employs TRBV7-2 and TRBJ1-4; D is ambiguous. CDR3 length equals 15 residues. Per the germline V gene, CDR1 is SGHTA and CDR2 is FQGNSA. With 1 base removed from V and 4 bases from J, the gap between germline ends came to 10 bases.

With regard to this clone: Other DNA variants within this sample encode the same CDR3. The chain recombines TRBV11-2 with TRBJ2-7; tentatively, D is TRBD2 (6 bases). The CDR3 length is 15 residues. Trimming left V 4 bases short and J 2 bases short, with 15 bases between. Germline CDR1 and CDR2: SGHAT and FQNNGV. The CDR3 DNA reads as TGTGCCAGCAGCTGGGAGGCAGAGACGGCCTACGAGCAGTACTTC. The encoded protein is CASSWEAETAYEQYF.

The chain combines TRBV28 with TRBJ2-3; 7 bases align to TRBD2. Germline CDR1 and CDR2: MDHEN and SYDVKM. This CDR3 spans 16 amino acids. J lost 2 bases, V lost 5 bases, and 10 bases had no gene match. The CDR3 loop reads CASSPLGGSITDTQYF. CDR3 nucleotides: TGTGCCAGCAGTCCCCTTGGCGGGAGTATCACAGATACGCAGTATTTT.

The chain combines TRBV7-2 with TRBJ1-2; 7 bases map to TRBD1. V shed 1 base and J 4 bases; nucleotides not matched to a gene: 9. This CDR3 is built from 16 residues. Germline CDR1 is SGHTA and CDR2 is FQGNSA. The chain's CDR3 is CASSLEGGLNFYGYTF. CDR3 sequence (DNA): TGTGCCAGCAGCTTAGAAGGGGGCCTAAACTTCTATGGCTACACCTTC.

The rearrangement joins TRBV5-1 to TRBJ2-5; weak D call: TRBD1 (5 bases). V was clipped by 4 bases and J by 1 base, with 14 bases between them. CDR3 length: 15 residues. Germline CDR1 reads SGHRS; CDR2 reads YFSETQ. The CDR3 reads CASSVNTGGQETQYF. The CDR3 nucleotides are TGCGCCAGCAGCGTAAATACAGGCGGCCAAGAGACCCAGTACTTC. The full variable domain, in which reference TRBV5-1 and TRBJ2-5 provide the parts outside the CDR3, is KAGVTQTPRYLIKTRGQQVTLSCSPISGHRSVSWYQQTPGQGLQFLFEYFSETQRNKGNFPGRFSGRQFSNSRSEMNVSTLELGDSALYLCASSVNTGGQETQYFGPGTRLLVL.

The rearrangement links TRBV5-4 to TRBJ2-2; 8 nucleotides align to TRBD1. Germline V CDR1 and CDR2: SGHNT, YYREEE (reference sequence). There are 15 residues in the CDR3. Germline trimming cut 4 bases from V and 0 bases from J; bases unmatched to any gene: 2. The chain's CDR3 is CASSPDRANTGELFF. CDR3 nucleotides: TGTGCCAGCAGCCCGGACAGGGCGAACACCGGGGAGCTGTTTTTT.

Comments on this clone: At one end, the junction sequence differs from germline, possibly due to a read error. V usage is TRBV15 and J usage is TRBJ2-5; TRBD2 agrees at 8 bases. This CDR3 contains 15 residues. The germline V gene encodes CDR1 LNHNV and CDR2 YYDKDF (reference sequence). The chain's CDR3 is CATSRGTAGLEAQYF. CDR3 nucleotide sequence: TGTGCCACCAGCAGGGGGACCGCGGGACTAGAGGCCCAGTACTTC.

This clone has more than one count but fewer than ten. The chain has TRBV6-5 and TRBJ2-5; the match to TRBD1 covers 10 bases. This CDR3 spans 15 amino acids. J lost 7 bases, V lost 5 bases, and 10 bases had no gene match. CDR1 and CDR2 from the germline V gene are MNHEY and SVGAGI. The CDR3 spells CASSATTGGWGTQYF. The CDR3 bases are TGTGCCAGCAGTGCAACGACAGGGGGCTGGGGGACCCAGTACTTC.

The chain joins TRBV7-9 to TRBJ2-1, with D possibly being TRBD1 (5 bases). Trimming cost V 5 bases and J 10 bases, with 9 bases left between them. Germline values: CDR1 SEHNR, CDR2 FQNEAQ (reference sequence). This CDR3 region has 11 residues. In DNA, the CDR3 is TGTGCCAGCAGCCAGGGTTACGAGCAGTTCTTC. Amino acid sequence: CASSQGYEQFF.

This clone appeared a few times. The CDR3: CASSEAWRLNEKLFF. CDR3 coding DNA: TGTGCCAGCAGTGAAGCATGGAGACTTAATGAAAAACTGTTTTTT. The V gene is TRBV6-1, the J gene TRBJ1-4; the D is unclear. V shed 0 bases and J shed 4 bases, with 9 bases lying between them. CDR3 length: 15 amino acids. Germline V lookup: CDR1 MNHNS, CDR2 SASEGT.